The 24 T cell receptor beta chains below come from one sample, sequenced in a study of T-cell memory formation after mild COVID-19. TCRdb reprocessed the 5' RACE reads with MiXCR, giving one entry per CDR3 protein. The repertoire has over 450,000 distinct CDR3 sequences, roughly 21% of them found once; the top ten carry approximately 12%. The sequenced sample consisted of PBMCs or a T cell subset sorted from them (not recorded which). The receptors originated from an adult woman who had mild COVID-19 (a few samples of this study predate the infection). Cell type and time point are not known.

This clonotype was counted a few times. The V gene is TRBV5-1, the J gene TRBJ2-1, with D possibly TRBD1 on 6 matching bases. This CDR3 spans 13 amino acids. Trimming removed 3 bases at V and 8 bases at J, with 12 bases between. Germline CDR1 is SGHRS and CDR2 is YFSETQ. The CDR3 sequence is CASSSKGGDEQFF. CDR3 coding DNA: TGCGCCAGCAGCTCGAAAGGGGGTGATGAGCAGTTCTTC.

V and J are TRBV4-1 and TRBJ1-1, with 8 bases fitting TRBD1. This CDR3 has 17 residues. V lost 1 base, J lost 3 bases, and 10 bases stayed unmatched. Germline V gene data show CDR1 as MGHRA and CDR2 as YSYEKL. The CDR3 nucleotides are TGCGCCAGCAGCCAAGTAGTCCCCCAACAGGGGGACACTGAAGCTTTCTTT. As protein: CASSQVVPQQGDTEAFF.

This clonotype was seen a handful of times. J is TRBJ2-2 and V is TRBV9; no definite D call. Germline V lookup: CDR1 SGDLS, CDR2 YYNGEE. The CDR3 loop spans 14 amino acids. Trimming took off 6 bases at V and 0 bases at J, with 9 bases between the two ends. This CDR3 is CASMGPTNTGELFF. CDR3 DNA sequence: TGTGCCAGCATGGGCCCAACGAACACCGGGGAGCTGTTTTTT.

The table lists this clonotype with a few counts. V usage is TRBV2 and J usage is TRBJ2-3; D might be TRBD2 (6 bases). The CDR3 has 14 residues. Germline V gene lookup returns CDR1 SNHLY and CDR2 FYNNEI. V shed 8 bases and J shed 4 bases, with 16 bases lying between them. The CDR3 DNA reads TGTGCCAGCGGAGGGGAAATAGTAGCAGATACGCAGTATTTT. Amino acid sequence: CASGGEIVADTQYF.

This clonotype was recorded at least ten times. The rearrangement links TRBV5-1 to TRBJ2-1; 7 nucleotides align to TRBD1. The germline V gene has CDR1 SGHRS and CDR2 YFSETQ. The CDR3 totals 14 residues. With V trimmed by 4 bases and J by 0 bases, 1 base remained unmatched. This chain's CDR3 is CASSGDSSYNEQFF. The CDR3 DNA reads TGCGCCAGCAGCGGGGACAGCTCCTACAATGAGCAGTTCTTC.

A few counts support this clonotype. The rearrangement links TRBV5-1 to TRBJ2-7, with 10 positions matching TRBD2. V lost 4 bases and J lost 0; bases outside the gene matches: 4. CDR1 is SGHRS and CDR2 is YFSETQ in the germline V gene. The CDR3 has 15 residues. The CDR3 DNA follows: TGCGCCAGCAGCCTTACTAGCGGGGTCTCCTACGAGCAGTACTTC. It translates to CASSLTSGVSYEQYF.

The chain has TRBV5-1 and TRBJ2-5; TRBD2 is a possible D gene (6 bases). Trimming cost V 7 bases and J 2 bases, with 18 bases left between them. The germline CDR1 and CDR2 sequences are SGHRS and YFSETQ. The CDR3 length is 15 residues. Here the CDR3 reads CASAQSGTFQETQYF. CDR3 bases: TGCGCCAGCGCACAGTCCGGGACTTTTCAAGAGACCCAGTACTTC.

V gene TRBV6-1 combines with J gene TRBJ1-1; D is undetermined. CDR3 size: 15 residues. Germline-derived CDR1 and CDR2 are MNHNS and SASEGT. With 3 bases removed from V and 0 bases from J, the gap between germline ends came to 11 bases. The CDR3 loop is CASSDFAGLNTEAFF. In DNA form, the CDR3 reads TGTGCCAGCAGTGATTTCGCAGGTTTGAACACTGAAGCTTTCTTT.

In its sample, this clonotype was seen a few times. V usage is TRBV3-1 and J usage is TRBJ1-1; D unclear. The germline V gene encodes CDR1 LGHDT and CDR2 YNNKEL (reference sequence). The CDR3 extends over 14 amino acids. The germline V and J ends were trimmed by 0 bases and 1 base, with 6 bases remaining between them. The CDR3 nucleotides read TGTGCCAGCAGCCAAGACAGGTGGAACACTGAAGCTTTCTTT. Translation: CASSQDRWNTEAFF.

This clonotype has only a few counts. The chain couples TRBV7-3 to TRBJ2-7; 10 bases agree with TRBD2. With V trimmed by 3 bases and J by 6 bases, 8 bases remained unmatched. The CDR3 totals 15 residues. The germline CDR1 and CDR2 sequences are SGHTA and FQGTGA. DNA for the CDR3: TGTGCCAGCAGCTTGCGGCTAGCGGGAGTGAGCGAGCAGTACTTC. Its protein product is CASSLRLAGVSEQYF. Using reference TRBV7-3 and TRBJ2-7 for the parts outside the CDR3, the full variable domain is GAGVSQTPSNKVTEKGKYVELRCDPISGHTALYWYRQSLGQGPEFLIYFQGTGAADDSGLPNDRFFAVRPEGSVSTLKIQRTERGDSAVYLCASSLRLAGVSEQYFGPGTRLTVT.

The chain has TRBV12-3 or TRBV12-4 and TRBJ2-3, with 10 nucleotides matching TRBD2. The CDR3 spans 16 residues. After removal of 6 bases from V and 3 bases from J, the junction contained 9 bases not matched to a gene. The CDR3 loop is CASSYGTSVGTDTQYF. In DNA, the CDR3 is TGTGCCAGCAGCTACGGGACTAGCGTGGGGACAGATACGCAGTATTTT.

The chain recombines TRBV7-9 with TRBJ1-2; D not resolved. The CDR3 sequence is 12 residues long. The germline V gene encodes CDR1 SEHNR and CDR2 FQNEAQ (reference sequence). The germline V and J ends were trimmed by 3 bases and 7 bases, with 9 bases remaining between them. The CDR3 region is CASSLSEGGYTF. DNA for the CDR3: TGTGCCAGCAGCTTGTCCGAGGGTGGCTACACCTTC.

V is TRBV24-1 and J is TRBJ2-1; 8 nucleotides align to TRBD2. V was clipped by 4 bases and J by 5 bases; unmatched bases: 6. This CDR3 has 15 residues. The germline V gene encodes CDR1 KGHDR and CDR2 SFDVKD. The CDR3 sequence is CATSDTTSGDNEQFF. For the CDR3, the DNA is TGTGCCACCAGTGACACCACTAGCGGAGACAATGAGCAGTTCTTC.

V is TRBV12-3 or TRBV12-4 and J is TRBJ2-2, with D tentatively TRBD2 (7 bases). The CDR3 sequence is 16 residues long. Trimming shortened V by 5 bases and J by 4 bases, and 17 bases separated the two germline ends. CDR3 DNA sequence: TGTGCCAGCAGTCCGACGACGGGGGGCGCCACCGGGGAGCTGTTTTTT. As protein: CASSPTTGGATGELFF.

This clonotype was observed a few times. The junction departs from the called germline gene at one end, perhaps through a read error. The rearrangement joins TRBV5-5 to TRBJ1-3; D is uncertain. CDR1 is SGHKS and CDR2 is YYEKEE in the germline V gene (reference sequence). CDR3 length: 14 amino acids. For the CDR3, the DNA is TGTGCCAGCAGCTGGGCCGCCCGTGGAGACACCATATATTTT. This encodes CASSWAARGDTIYF. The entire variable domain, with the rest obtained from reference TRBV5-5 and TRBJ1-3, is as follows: DAGVTQSPTHLIKTRGQQVTLRCSPISGHKSVSWYQQVLGQGPQFIFQYYEKEERGRGNFPDRFSARQFPNYSSELNVNALLLGDSALYLCASSWAARGDTIYFGEGSWLTVV.

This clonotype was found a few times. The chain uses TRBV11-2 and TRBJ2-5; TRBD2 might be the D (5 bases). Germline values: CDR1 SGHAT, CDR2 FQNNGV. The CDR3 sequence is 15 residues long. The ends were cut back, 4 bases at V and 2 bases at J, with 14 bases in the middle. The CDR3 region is CASSSFDGIQETQYF. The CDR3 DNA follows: TGTGCCAGCAGCTCCTTCGACGGGATACAAGAGACCCAGTACTTC. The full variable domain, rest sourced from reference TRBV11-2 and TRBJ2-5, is EAGVAQSPRYKIIEKRQSVAFWCNPISGHATLYWYQQILGQGPKLLIQFQNNGVVDDSQLPKDRFSAERLKGVDSTLKIQPAKLEDSAVYLCASSSFDGIQETQYFGPGTRLLVL.

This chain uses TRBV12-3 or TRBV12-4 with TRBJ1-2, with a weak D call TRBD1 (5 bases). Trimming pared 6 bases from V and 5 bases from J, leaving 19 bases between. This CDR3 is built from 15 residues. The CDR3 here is CASRYSGRQGYGYTF. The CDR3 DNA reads TGTGCCAGCAGATACTCAGGACGGCAGGGTTATGGCTACACCTTC.

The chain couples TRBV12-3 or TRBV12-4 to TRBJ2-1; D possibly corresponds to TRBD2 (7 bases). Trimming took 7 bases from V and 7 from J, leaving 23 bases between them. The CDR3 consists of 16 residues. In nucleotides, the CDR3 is TGTGCCAGCAATCCCACGGGGCGGGGGCGGCAGAATGAGCAGTTCTTC. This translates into CASNPTGRGRQNEQFF.

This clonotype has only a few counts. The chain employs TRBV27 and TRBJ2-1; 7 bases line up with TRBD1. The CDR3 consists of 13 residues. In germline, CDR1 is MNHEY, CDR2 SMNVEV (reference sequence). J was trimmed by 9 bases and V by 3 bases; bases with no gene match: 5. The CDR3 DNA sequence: TGTGCCAGCAGTTTCCAGGGGGAGAGTGAGCAGTTCTTC. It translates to CASSFQGESEQFF.

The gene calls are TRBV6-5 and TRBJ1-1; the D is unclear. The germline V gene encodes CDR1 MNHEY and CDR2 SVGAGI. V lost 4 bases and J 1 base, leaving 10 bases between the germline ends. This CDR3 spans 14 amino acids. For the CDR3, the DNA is TGTGCCAGCAGTTCCCCCTCGGGGAACACTGAAGCTTTCTTT. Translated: CASSSPSGNTEAFF.

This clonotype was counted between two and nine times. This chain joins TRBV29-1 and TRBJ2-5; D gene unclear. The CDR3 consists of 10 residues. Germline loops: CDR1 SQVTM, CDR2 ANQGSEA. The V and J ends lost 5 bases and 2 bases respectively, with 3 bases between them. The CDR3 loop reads CSVFQETQYF. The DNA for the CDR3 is TGCAGCGTTTTTCAAGAGACCCAGTACTTC.

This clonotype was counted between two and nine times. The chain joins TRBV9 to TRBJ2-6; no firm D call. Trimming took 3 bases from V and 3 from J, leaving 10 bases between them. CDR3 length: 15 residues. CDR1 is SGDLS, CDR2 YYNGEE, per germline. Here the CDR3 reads CASSAQPNGANVLTF. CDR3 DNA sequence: TGTGCCAGCAGCGCCCAGCCCAATGGGGCCAACGTCCTGACTTTC.

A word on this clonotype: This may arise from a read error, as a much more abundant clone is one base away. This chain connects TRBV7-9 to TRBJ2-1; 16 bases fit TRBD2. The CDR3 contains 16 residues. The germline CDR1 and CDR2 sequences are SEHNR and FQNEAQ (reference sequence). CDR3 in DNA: TGTGCCAGCAGCCCCGGGACTAGCGGGAGGGCCAATGAGCAGCTCTTC. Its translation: CASSPGTSGRANEQLF.

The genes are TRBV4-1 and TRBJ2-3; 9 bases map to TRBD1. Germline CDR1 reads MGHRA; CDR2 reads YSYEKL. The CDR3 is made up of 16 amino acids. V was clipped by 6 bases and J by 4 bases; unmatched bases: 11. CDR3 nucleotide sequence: TGCGCCAGCAGTAGCACAGGGGGCGGTAGCGCAGATACGCAGTATTTT. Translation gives CASSSTGGGSADTQYF.